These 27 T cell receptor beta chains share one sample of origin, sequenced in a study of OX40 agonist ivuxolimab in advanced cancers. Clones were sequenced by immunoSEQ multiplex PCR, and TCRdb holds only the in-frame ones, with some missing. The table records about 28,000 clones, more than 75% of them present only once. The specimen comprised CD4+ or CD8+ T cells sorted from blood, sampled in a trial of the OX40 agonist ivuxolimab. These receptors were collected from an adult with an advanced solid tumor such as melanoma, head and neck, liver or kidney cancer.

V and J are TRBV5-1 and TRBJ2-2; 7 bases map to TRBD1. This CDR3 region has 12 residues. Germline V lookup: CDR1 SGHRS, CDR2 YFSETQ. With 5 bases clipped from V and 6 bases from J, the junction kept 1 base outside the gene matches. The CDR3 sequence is CASRQGPGELFF. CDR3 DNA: TGCGCCAGCAGACAGGGGCCCGGGGAGCTGTTTTTT.

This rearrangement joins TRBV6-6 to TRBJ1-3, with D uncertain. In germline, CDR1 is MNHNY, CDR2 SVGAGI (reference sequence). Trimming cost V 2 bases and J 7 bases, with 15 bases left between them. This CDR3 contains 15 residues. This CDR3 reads CASSYPNVRGNTIYF. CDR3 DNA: TGTGCCAGCAGTTACCCTAACGTGAGAGGGAACACCATATATTTT.

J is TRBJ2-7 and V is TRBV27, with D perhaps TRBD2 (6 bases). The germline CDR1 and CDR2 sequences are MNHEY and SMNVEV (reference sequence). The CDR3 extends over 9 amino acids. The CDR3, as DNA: TGTGACGGAGGGTCCGAGCAGTACTTC. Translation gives CDGGSEQYF.

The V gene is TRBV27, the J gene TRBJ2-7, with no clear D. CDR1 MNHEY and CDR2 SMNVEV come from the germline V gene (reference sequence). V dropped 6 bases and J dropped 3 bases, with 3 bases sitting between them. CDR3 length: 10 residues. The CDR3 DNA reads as TGTGCCAGCAGCCTCTACGAGCAGTACTTC. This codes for CASSLYEQYF.

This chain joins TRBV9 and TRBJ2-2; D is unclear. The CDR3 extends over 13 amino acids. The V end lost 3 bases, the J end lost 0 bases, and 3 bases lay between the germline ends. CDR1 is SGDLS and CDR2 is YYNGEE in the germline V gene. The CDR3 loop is CASSDANTGELFF. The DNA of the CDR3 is TGTGCCAGCAGCGACGCGAACACCGGGGAGCTGTTTTTT.

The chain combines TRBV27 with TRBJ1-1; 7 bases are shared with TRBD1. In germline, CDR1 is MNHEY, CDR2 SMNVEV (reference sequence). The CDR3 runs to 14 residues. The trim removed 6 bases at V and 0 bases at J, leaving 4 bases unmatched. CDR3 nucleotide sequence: TGTGCCAGCAGGACAGGGCCTATGAACACTGAAGCTTTCTTT. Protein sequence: CASRTGPMNTEAFF.

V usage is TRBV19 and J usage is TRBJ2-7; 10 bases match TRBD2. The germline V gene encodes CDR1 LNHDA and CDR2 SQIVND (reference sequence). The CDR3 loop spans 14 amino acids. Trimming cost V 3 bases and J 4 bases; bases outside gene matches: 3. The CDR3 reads CASSIASGSYEQYF. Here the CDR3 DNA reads TGTGCCAGTAGTATCGCTAGCGGGAGTTACGAGCAGTACTTC.

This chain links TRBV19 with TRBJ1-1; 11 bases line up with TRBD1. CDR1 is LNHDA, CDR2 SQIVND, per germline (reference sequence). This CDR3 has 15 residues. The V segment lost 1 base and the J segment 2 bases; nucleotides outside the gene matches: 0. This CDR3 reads CASSIGTGGNTEAFF. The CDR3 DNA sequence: TGTGCCAGTAGTATAGGGACAGGGGGCAACACTGAAGCTTTCTTT. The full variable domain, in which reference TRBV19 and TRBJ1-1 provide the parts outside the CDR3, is DGGITQSPKYLFRKEGQNVTLSCEQNLNHDAMYWYRQDPGQGLRLIYYSQIVNDFQKGDIAEGYSVSREKKESFPLTVTSAQKNPTAFYLCASSIGTGGNTEAFFGQGTRLTVV.

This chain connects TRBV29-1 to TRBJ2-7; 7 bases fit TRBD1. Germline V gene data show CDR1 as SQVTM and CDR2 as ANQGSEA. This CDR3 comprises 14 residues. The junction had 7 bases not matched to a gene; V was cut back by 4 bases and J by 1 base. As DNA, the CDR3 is TGCAGCGTTGTTATGCCGACAGGGTCCTACGAGCAGTACTTC. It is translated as CSVVMPTGSYEQYF.

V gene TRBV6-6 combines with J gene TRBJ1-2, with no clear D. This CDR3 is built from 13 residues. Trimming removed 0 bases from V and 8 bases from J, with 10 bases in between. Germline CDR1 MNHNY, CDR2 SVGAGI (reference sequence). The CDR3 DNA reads TGTGCCAGCAGTTACTCGCCACCCCTGGGCTACACCTTC. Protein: CASSYSPPLGYTF.

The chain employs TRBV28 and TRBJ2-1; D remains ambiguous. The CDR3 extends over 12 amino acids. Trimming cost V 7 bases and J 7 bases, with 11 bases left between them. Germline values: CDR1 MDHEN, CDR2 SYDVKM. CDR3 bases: TGTGCCAGCAACACACTACGAAATGAGCAGTTCTTC. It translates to CASNTLRNEQFF.

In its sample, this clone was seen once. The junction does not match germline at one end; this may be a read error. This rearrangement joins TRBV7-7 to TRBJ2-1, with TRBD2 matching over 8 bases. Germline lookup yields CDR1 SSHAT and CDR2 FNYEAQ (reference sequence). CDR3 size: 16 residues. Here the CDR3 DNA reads TGTGCTAGCAGCTTAGAGGGGACTAGCTCCTACAATGAGCAGTTCTTC. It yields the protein CASSLEGTSSYNEQFF.

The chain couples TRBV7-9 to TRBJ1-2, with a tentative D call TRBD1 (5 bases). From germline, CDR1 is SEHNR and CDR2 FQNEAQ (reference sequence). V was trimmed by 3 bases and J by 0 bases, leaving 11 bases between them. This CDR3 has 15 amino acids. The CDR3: CASSLGPMTNYGYTF. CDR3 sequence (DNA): TGTGCCAGCAGCTTGGGACCGATGACTAACTATGGCTACACCTTC.

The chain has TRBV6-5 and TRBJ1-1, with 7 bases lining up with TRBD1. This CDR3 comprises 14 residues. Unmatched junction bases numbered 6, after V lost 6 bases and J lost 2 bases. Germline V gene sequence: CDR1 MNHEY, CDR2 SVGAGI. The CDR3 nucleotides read TGTGCCAGCAGCTGGGGGACAGCTAACACTGAAGCTTTCTTT. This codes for CASSWGTANTEAFF.

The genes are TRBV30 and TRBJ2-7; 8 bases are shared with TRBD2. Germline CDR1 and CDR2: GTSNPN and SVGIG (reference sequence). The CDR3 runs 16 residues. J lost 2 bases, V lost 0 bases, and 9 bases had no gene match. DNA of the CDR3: TGTGCCTGGAGTGTACTTTTGTCTAGCGGGCCCTACGAGCAGTACTTC. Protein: CAWSVLLSSGPYEQYF.

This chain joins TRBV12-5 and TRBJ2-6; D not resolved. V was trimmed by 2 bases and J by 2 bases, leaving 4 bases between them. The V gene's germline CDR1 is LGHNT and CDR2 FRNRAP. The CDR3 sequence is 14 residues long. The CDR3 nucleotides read TGTGCTAGTGGTTTGAATCCTGGGGCCAACGTCCTGACTTTC. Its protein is CASGLNPGANVLTF.

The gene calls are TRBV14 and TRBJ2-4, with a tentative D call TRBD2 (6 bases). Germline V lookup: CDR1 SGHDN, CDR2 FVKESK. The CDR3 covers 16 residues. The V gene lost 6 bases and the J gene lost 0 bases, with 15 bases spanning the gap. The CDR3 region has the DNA TGTGCCAGCAGTCCGACTAGTGGGCTAGCCAAAAACATTCAGTACTTC. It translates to CASSPTSGLAKNIQYF.

The CDR3 loop is CASSPPGVGEQYF. CDR3 coding DNA: TGTGCCAGCAGTCCACCAGGGGTGGGCGAGCAGTACTTC. The V call is TRBV6-5, the J call TRBJ2-7; the D gene is possibly TRBD1 (6 bases). Germline values: CDR1 MNHEY, CDR2 SVGAGI. The V end lost 5 bases, the J end lost 6 bases, and 14 bases lay between the germline ends. The CDR3 extends over 13 amino acids.

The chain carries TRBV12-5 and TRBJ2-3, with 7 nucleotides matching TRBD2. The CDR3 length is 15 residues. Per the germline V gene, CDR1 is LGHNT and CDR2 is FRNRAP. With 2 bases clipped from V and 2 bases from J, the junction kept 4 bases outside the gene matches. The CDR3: CASGLITSDTDTQYF. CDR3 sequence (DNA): TGTGCTAGTGGTTTGATTACTAGCGACACAGATACGCAGTATTTT.

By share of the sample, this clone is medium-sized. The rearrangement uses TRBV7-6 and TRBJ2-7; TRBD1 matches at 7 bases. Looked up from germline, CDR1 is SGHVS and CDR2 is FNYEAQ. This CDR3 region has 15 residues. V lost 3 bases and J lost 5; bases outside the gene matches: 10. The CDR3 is CASSLDTGVEDEQYF. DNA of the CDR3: TGTGCCAGCAGCTTGGATACAGGGGTAGAGGACGAGCAGTACTTC.

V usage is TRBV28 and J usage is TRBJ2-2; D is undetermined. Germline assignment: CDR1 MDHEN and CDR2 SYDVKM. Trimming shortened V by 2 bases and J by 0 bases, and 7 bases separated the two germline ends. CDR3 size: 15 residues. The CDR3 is CASSLTGTNTGELFF. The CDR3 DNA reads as TGTGCCAGCAGTTTAACCGGAACGAACACCGGGGAGCTGTTTTTT.

Here the CDR3 DNA reads TGTGCCAGCAGTTTATTCGGGGGGGATGGAAACACCATATATTTT. This sequence encodes CASSLFGGDGNTIYF. V usage is TRBV28 and J usage is TRBJ1-3, with D perhaps TRBD1 (5 bases). The CDR3 is 15 amino acids. V lost 1 base to trimming and J lost 3 bases, with 10 bases between them. Germline CDR1 MDHEN, CDR2 SYDVKM.

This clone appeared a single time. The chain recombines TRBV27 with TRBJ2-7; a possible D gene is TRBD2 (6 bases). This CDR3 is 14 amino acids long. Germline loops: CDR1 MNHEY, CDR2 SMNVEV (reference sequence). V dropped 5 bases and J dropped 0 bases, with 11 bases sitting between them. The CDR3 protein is CASSAGPDSYEQYF. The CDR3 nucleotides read TGTGCCAGCAGTGCGGGACCTGACTCCTACGAGCAGTACTTC.

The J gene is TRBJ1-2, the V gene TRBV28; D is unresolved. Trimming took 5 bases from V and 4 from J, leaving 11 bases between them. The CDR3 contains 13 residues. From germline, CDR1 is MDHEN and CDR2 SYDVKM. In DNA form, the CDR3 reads TGTGCCAGCAGTCTTGATCTGGCCTATGGCTACACCTTC. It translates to CASSLDLAYGYTF.

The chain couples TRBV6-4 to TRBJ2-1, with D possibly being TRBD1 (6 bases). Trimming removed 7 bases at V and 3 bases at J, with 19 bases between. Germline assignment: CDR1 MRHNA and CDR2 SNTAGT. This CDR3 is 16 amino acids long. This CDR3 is CASKAGAEGDYNEQFF. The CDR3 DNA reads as TGTGCCAGCAAAGCAGGGGCCGAGGGGGACTACAATGAGCAGTTCTTC.

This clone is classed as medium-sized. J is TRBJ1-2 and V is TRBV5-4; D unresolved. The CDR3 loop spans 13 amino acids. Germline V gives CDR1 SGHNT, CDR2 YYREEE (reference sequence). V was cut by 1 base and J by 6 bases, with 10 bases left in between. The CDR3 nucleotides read TGTGCCAGCAGCTTGAACAGTAGAGATGGCTACACCTTC. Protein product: CASSLNSRDGYTF. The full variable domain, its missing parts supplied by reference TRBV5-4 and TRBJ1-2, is ETGVTQSPTHLIKTRGQQVTLRCSSQSGHNTVSWYQQALGQGPQFIFQYYREEENGRGNFPPRFSGLQFPNYSSELNVNALELDDSALYLCASSLNSRDGYTFGSGTRLTVV.

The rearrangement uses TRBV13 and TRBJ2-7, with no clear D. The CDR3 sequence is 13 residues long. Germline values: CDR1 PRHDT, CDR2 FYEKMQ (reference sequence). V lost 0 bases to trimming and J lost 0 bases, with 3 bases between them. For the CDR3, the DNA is TGTGCCAGCAGCTTAGGCGACTCCTACGAGCAGTACTTC. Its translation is CASSLGDSYEQYF. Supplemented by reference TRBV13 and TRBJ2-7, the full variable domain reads AAGVIQSPRHLIKEKRETATLKCYPIPRHDTVYWYQQGPGQDPQFLISFYEKMQSDKGSIPDRFSAQQFSDYHSELNMSSLELGDSALYFCASSLGDSYEQYFGPGTRLTVT.